This TCR beta chain derives from a study of blood T cell repertoires in COVID-19. Study details: PBMCs, B-cell-depleted T cells, or T cells were the source of the cDNA or gDNA that made up the material.

Only in-frame clones appear in the TCRdb table, and some are missing; sequencing was by immunoSEQ multiplex PCR. Among about 170,000 clones, 88% were seen once, and the ten largest hold roughly 2%. The CDR3 consists of 16 residues. After removal of 4 bases from V and 4 bases from J, the junction contained 9 bases not matched to a gene. CDR1 and CDR2 from the germline V gene are SGHDT and YYEEEE. Specimen: peripheral blood. The chain recombines TRBV5-6 with TRBJ1-1, with 11 bases identical to TRBD1. This clonotype originated in a man over 45 who had recovered from COVID-19. In DNA form, the CDR3 reads TGTGCCAGCAGCCCGGACAGGGGGCTTGAGGGCACTGAAGCTTTCTTT. It specifies CASSPDRGLEGTEAFF.